What follows is one T cell receptor (beta chain) and its context. Its matching antigen is unknown. CDR3 length: 12 residues. Looked up from germline, CDR1 is MNHEY and CDR2 is SMNVEV (reference sequence). Trimming removed 6 bases at V and 8 bases at J, with 11 bases between. This sample was included in a study of a mutant IDH1 vaccine in newly diagnosed glioma. Regarding the study as a whole: With respect to changes in top peripheral T cell clonotypes, pseudoprogression seemed unrelated.

Indicated time point: week 23, last vaccination. Every vaccination contained 300 ug of the mutant IDH1 20-mer peptide and was paired with topical imiquimod. Astrocytomas that were new, WHO grade 3 or 4, IDH1-mutant and ATRX-lost were present in the donors. Some clones are missing from TCRdb's copy, which holds only in-frame ones; the method was immunoSEQ multiplex PCR. The sample consists of tens of thousands of clones, 60% to 85% of them appearing once. This TCR was sampled from a woman in her thirties or forties with glioma. Some clones in this sample may be carry-over from other donors' samples. The gene calls are TRBV27 and TRBJ1-5; D is undetermined. The sample in question was PBMCs, obtained from a glioma patient whose treatment included an IDH1 peptide vaccine. The CDR3 loop is CASRLGSEPQHF. CDR3 nucleotide sequence: TGTGCCAGCAGACTGGGGAGTGAGCCCCAGCATTTT.